This T cell receptor (beta chain) was captured in a study of long-term antiretroviral therapy in people with HIV. Study-wide results and caveats: Collection spanned 2004 to 2017; ART regimens may be less effective than current ones. Clonal expansions arising prior to ART prevailed in the repertoire at every time point.

In this sample, this clone turned up once. Its specificity is not known. The CDR3 consists of 15 residues. Per germline, CDR1 MNHEY and CDR2 SMNVEV (reference sequence). Losses at the gene ends were 6 bases for V and 6 bases for J; bases not matched to a gene: 11. The immunoSEQ assay was v3.0, run at survey level. Clones were sequenced by immunoSEQ multiplex PCR, and TCRdb holds only the in-frame ones, with some missing. The data show about 23,000 clones, roughly 82% seen once. The chain has TRBV27 and TRBJ1-5, with TRBD1 matching 7 bases. The TCR was taken from a man aged 45 to 65 with HIV. The specimen was unsorted PBMCs, collected 0.3 years after starting antiretroviral therapy. The CDR3, as DNA: TGTGCCAGCAGACCAACAGGGGTTGGTCGTCAGCCCCAGCATTTT. Protein: CASRPTGVGRQPQHF.